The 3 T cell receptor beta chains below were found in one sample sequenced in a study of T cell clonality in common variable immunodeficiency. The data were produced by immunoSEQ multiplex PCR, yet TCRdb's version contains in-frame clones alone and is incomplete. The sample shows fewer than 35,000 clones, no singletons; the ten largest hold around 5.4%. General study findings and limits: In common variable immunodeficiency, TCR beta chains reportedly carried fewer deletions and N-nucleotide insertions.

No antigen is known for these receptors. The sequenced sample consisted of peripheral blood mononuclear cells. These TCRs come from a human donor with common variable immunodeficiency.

This chain's CDR3 is CASSDRRGNYEKLFF. The DNA read from the CDR3 is TGTGCCAGCAGCGACCGTCGGGGGAATTATGAAAAA. The chain employs TRBV7-2 and TRBJ1-4, with D maybe TRBD1 (5 bases). The CDR3 end falls 3 residues outside the read, so it is completed with the germline J gene. The V gene's germline CDR1 is SGHTA and CDR2 FQGNSA. The CDR3 is made up of 15 amino acids. Trimming shortened V by 5 bases and J by 6 bases, and 16 bases separated the two germline ends.

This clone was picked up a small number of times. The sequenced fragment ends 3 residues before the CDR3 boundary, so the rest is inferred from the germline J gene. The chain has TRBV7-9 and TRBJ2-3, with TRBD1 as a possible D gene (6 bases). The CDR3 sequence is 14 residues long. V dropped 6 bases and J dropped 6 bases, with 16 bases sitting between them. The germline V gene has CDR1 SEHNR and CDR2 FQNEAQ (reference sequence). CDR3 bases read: TGTGCCAGCAGTGGACAGATGGATTGGGATACG. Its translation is CASSGQMDWDT. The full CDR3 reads CASSGQMDWDTQYF.

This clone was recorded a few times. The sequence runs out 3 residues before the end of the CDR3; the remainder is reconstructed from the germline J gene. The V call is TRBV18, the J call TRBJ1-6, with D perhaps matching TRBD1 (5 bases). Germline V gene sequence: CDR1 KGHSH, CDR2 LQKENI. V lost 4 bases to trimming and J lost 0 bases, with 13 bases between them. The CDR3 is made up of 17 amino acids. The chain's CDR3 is CASSRMTASSYNSPLHF. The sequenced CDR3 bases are TGTGCCAGCTCACGGATGACAGCTAGCTCCTATAATTCACCC.